One T cell receptor (beta chain) is described in this entry. As processed by the authors: Amplification from reference gene primers served as the basis for estimated nucleated cell counts. Sequencing used immunoSEQ multiplex PCR; TCRdb keeps in-frame clones, though not all of them. V and J calls and clone size are those listed in that table; D and trimming were worked out from the DNA. The repertoire includes more than 110,000 clones, over 65% of them detected once, and 5% to 7% sits in the top ten. These data originate in a study of blood T cell repertoires in COVID-19. Study background: From T cells, B-cell-depleted T cells, or PBMCs came the material, which was cDNA or gDNA.

J lost 12 bases, V lost 6 bases, and 9 bases had no gene match. This CDR3 comprises 13 residues. The sequence came from a woman between 45 and 60 years old who had recovered from COVID-19. Sequences were obtained from PBMCs or T cells enriched from blood (not recorded which). The rearrangement joins TRBV12-3 or TRBV12-4 to TRBJ1-2; 11 bases fit TRBD1. The CDR3 coding sequence is TGTGCCAGCAGCCCGGACAGGGGGCGCGGGAACACCTTC. Its translation: CASSPDRGRGNTF.